The next 16 T cell receptor beta chains were all read from a single sample in a study of CD8 T cells in Susac syndrome. The RNA input was roughly 0.45 to 1 ug, and it was reverse transcribed with random hexamers. TCRdb reanalysed the immunoSEQ multiplex PCR reads using MiXCR and keeps one entry per CDR3 protein. The table shows about 73,000 distinct CDR3 sequences, with 85% to 95% occurring only once. Source material: CD8+ T cells from PBMCs. Source of these receptors: a human donor with multiple sclerosis.

The J gene is TRBJ1-2, the V gene TRBV6-2 or TRBV6-3; D gene unclear. Germline loops: CDR1 MNHEY, CDR2 SVGEGT. The CDR3 is 13 residues long. Trimming took off 6 bases at V and 4 bases at J, with 12 bases between the two ends. The CDR3 here is CASSPPGSYGYTF. In DNA, the CDR3 is TGTGCCAGCAGCCCCCCCGGCTCCTATGGCTACACCTTC.

This rearrangement joins TRBV3-1 to TRBJ2-2; D is undetermined. Germline-derived CDR1 and CDR2 are LGHDT and YNNKEL (reference sequence). The CDR3 totals 15 residues. The V end lost 1 base, the J end lost 4 bases, and 10 bases lay between the germline ends. The CDR3, as DNA: TGTGCCAGCAGCCAAGTTTCCCGGGCCACCGGGGAGCTGTTTTTT. Amino acids: CASSQVSRATGELFF.

The genes are TRBV7-9 and TRBJ2-4; no firm D call. The CDR3 loop spans 13 amino acids. Trimming stripped 5 bases from V and 7 bases from J, with 12 bases between. Germline V gene lookup returns CDR1 SEHNR and CDR2 FQNEAQ (reference sequence). This chain's CDR3 is CASSPPTENIQYF. As DNA, the CDR3 is TGTGCCAGCAGCCCCCCTACAGAGAACATTCAGTACTTC.

The chain is built from TRBV6-5 and TRBJ1-1; no firm D call. Per germline, CDR1 MNHEY and CDR2 SVGAGI. With 8 bases removed from V and 11 bases from J, the gap between germline ends came to 9 bases. The CDR3 loop spans 9 amino acids. CDR3 sequence: CASGGEAFF. The CDR3 nucleotides are TGTGCCAGCGGTGGGGAGGCTTTCTTT.

The chain combines TRBV5-1 with TRBJ2-3; D possibly corresponds to TRBD1 (6 bases). V dropped 7 bases and J dropped 0 bases, with 15 bases sitting between them. CDR3 length: 15 residues. Germline-derived CDR1 and CDR2 are SGHRS and YFSETQ. This CDR3 reads CASSRLGASTDTQYF. The CDR3 DNA sequence: TGCGCCAGCTCTCGTCTGGGGGCGAGCACAGATACGCAGTATTTT.

This chain joins TRBV19 and TRBJ2-5; 10 positions match TRBD1. Unmatched junction bases numbered 7, after V lost 0 bases and J lost 3 bases. The germline V gene has CDR1 LNHDA and CDR2 SQIVND (reference sequence). The CDR3 is made up of 17 amino acids. The DNA for the CDR3 is TGTGCCAGTAGTATAGATCGGGGACAGGGGACAAAAGAGACCCAGTACTTC. Translating gives CASSIDRGQGTKETQYF.

This CDR3 is CASSLSTSGLPDGYTF. CDR3 nucleotides: TGCGCCAGCAGCCTATCCACCTCCGGGTTGCCCGATGGCTACACCTTC. The J gene is TRBJ1-2, the V gene TRBV5-1; no definite D call. Between the trimmed V and J ends, which lost 4 bases and 6 bases, there was a span of 22 bases. Germline V gene lookup returns CDR1 SGHRS and CDR2 YFSETQ. This CDR3 has 16 amino acids. Based on the CDR3 plus reference TRBV5-1 and TRBJ1-2, the full variable domain is KAGVTQTPRYLIKTRGQQVTLSCSPISGHRSVSWYQQTPGQGLQFLFEYFSETQRNKGNFPGRFSGRQFSNSRSEMNVSTLELGDSALYLCASSLSTSGLPDGYTFGSGTRLTVV.

This clonotype was observed a single time. The chain links TRBV27 to TRBJ2-4, with D perhaps TRBD1 (6 bases). CDR1 MNHEY and CDR2 SMNVEV come from the germline V gene (reference sequence). The ends were cut back, 2 bases at V and 0 bases at J, with 11 bases in the middle. The CDR3 is 16 amino acids. In DNA, the CDR3 is TGTGCCAGCAGTTTAAGGGACACCTTAGCCAAAAACATTCAGTACTTC. This translates into CASSLRDTLAKNIQYF.

The genes are TRBV9 and TRBJ1-2; 7 positions match TRBD1. CDR1 is SGDLS, CDR2 YYNGEE, per germline. CDR3 length: 17 residues. The ends lost 0 bases at V and 5 bases at J; junction bases unmatched: 13. The CDR3 DNA is TGTGCCAGCAGCGTAGCTCCCGATCGGGACAGCCCTTATGGCTACACCTTC. This codes for CASSVAPDRDSPYGYTF.

The rearrangement uses TRBV3-1 and TRBJ2-1; perhaps TRBD2 as D (6 bases). The CDR3 loop spans 16 amino acids. V was shortened by 0 bases and J by 7 bases, with 16 bases between the two germline ends. CDR1 and CDR2 (germline): LGHDT, YNNKEL (reference sequence). CDR3 DNA: TGTGCCAGCAGCCAAGATGGAGGGCCAATTGAGAATGAGCAGTTCTTC. Amino acids: CASSQDGGPIENEQFF.

The chain has TRBV6-5 and TRBJ1-2; a possible D gene is TRBD1 (5 bases). The CDR3 is 13 residues long. Trimming removed 8 bases from V and 7 bases from J, with 17 bases in between. In germline, CDR1 is MNHEY, CDR2 SVGAGI. The CDR3 is CASGVGDQVGYTF. The CDR3 DNA sequence: TGTGCCAGCGGGGTGGGGGACCAGGTTGGCTACACCTTC.

This clonotype was observed once. The chain uses TRBV9 and TRBJ2-1; 11 nucleotides align to TRBD2. Germline CDR1 is SGDLS and CDR2 is YYNGEE. J gave up 4 bases and V 0 bases, and 3 bases lay outside the gene matches. There are 16 residues in the CDR3. The CDR3 nucleotides are TGTGCCAGCAGCGTAGGATTAGCGGGAGGGTACAATGAGCAGTTCTTC. This sequence encodes CASSVGLAGGYNEQFF.

The chain uses TRBV6-5 and TRBJ2-7, with 9 bases aligning to TRBD1. The CDR3 totals 15 residues. Trimming took 5 bases from V and 2 from J; bases not matched to a gene: 7. Germline V gives CDR1 MNHEY, CDR2 SVGAGI. CDR3 region: CASSTPRQGAYEQYF. For the CDR3, the DNA is TGTGCCAGCAGTACCCCTCGACAGGGGGCCTACGAGCAGTACTTC.

The chain employs TRBV10-2 and TRBJ2-7; TRBD2 aligns across 13 bases. This CDR3 has 17 amino acids. With V trimmed by 3 bases and J by 3 bases, 8 bases remained unmatched. The V gene's germline CDR1 is WSHSY and CDR2 SAAADI. Here the CDR3 reads CASSETQLAGGFYEQYF. Here the CDR3 DNA reads TGCGCCAGCAGTGAAACCCAACTAGCGGGAGGGTTCTACGAGCAGTACTTC.

CDR3 protein: CASTLKRSWGLAGDNEQFF. CDR3 coding DNA: TGTGCCAGTACCTTAAAAAGGTCGTGGGGACTAGCGGGAGACAATGAGCAGTTCTTC. The rearrangement links TRBV19 to TRBJ2-1, with 14 bases aligning to TRBD2. CDR1 and CDR2 (germline): LNHDA, SQIVND (reference sequence). V lost 7 bases, J lost 5 bases, and 16 bases stayed unmatched. The CDR3 length is 19 residues.

As to this clonotype: The junction departs from germline at one end; a sequencing error may be responsible. The chain combines TRBV7-9 with TRBJ2-7, with D unclear. Per the germline V gene, CDR1 is SEHNR and CDR2 is FQNEAQ (reference sequence). This CDR3 contains 13 residues. In nucleotides, the CDR3 is TGTGCCAGCACCTTAAGCCTAGTACTCGAGCAGTACTTC. It codes for CASTLSLVLEQYF.